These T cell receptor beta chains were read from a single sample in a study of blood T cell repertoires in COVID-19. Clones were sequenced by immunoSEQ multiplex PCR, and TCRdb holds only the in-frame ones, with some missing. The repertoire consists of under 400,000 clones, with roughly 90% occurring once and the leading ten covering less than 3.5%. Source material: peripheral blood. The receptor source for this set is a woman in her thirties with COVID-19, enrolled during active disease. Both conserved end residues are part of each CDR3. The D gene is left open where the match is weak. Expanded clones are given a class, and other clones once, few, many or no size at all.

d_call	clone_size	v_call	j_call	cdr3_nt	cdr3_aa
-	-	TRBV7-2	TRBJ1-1	TGTGCCAGCAGTTTTAGGACGGGAAACACTGAAGCTTTCTTT	CASSFRTGNTEAFF
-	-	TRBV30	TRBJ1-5	TGTGCCTGGGGTAGGGGAATAGGGGATCAGCCCCAGCATTTT	CAWGRGIGDQPQHF
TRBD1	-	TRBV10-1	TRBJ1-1	TGCGCCAGCATGGGACAGATGAACACTGAAGCTTTCTTT	CASMGQMNTEAFF
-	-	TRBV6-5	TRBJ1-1	TGTGCCAGCAGTTACTCGATACAGGGTAACACTGAAGCTTTCTTT	CASSYSIQGNTEAFF
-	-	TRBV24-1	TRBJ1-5	TGTGCCACCAGTGATGCCAGGGGTAGCAATCAGCCCCAGCATTTT	CATSDARGSNQPQHF
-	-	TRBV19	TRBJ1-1	TGTGCCAGTAAAGAGGGCACTGAAGCTTTCTTT	CASKEGTEAFF
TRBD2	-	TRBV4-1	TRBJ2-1	TGCGCCAGCAGCCAAGATCGAAGCGGGAGAGGGGATGAGCAGTTCTTC	CASSQDRSGRGDEQFF
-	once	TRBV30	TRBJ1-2	TGTGCCTGGAGTGCCGGGACTACCTATGGCTACACCTTC	CAWSAGTTYGYTF
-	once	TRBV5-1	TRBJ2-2	TGCGCCAGCAGCTTGGAGTTCGGGACACCTACCGGGGAGCTGTTTTTT	CASSLEFGTPTGELFF
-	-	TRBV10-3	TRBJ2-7	TGTGCCATCAGTGAGCAGCTCGGGGGACTCCGATACGAGCAGTACTTC	CAISEQLGGLRYEQYF
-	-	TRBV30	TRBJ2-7	TGTGCCTGGAGTGTGGGGGGCTACGAGCAGTACTTC	CAWSVGGYEQYF
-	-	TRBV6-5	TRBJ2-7	TGTGCCAGCAGTTCCACCTACGAGCAGTACTTC	CASSSTYEQYF
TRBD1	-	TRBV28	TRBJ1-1	TGTGCCAGCAGCCCCGGACAGGGTAAAACTGAAGCTTTCTTT	CASSPGQGKTEAFF
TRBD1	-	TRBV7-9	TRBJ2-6	TGTGCCAGCACCAGAGTTATCGGACAGGCTTCGTCTGGGGCCAACGTCCTGACTTTC	CASTRVIGQASSGANVLTF
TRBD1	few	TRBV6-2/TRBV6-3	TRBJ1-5	TGTGCCAGCAGCTTCGACAGGGAAATTCAGCCCCAGCATTTT	CASSFDREIQPQHF
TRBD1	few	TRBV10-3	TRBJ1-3	TGTGCCATCAGCGGGACAGCCTCTGGAAACACCATATATTTT	CAISGTASGNTIYF
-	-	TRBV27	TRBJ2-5	TGTGCCAGCAGTTTATTGTCTGGCATGGAGACCCAGTACTTC	CASSLLSGMETQYF
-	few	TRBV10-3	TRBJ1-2	TGTGCCATTGGACAGCTTGAGAGGGGCTATGGCTACACCTTC	CAIGQLERGYGYTF
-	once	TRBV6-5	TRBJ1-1	TGTGCCAGCAGTCCGCGGACAGCAATGAACACTGAAGCTTTCTTT	CASSPRTAMNTEAFF
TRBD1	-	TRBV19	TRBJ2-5	TGTGCCAGTAGTGTGGACAGGGATACGGGGACCCAGTACTTC	CASSVDRDTGTQYF